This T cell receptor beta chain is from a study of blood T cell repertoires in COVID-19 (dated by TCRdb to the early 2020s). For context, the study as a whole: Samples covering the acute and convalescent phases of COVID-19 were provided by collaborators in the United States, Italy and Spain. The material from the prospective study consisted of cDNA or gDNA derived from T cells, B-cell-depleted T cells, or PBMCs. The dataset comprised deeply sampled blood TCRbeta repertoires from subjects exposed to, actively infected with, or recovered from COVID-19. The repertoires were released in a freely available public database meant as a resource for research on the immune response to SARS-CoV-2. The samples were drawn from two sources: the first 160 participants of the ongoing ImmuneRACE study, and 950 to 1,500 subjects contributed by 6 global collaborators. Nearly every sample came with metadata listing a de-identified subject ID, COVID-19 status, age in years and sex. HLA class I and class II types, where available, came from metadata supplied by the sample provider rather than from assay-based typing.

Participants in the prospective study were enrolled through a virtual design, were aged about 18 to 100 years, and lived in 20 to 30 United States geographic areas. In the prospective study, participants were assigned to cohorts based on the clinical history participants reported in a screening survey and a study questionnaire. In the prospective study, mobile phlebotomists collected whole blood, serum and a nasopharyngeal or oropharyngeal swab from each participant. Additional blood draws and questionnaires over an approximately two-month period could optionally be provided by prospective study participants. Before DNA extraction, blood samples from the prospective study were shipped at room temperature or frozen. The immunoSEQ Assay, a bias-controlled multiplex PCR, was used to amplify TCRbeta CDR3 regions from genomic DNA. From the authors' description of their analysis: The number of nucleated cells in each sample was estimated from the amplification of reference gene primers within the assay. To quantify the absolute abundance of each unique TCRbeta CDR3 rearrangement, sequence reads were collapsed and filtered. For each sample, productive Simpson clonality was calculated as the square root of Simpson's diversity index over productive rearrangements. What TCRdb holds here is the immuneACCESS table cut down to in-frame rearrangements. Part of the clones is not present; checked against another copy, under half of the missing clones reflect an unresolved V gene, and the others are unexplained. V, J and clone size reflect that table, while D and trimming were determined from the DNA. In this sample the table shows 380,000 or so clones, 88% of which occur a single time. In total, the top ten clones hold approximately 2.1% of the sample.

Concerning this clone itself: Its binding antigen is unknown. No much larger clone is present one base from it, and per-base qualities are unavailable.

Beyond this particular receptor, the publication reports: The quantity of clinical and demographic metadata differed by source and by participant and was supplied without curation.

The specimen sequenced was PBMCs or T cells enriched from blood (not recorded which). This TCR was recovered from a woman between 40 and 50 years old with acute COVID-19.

The DNA sequence reads TGCAGTGCTGCGAGTAGTGGGACCCAGTACTTC. This is translated as CSAASSGTQYF. The chain uses TRBV20-1 and TRBJ2-5; no D gene can be assigned with confidence. Including cysteine and phenylalanine, the CDR3 has 11 amino acids. Just the 33-base CDR3 DNA is kept, in frame starting at base 1. Cut back by 5 bases and 7 bases, the V and J ends lie 11 bases apart. CDR1 and CDR2, looked up from the germline V gene (reference sequence), are DFQATT and SNEGSKA.